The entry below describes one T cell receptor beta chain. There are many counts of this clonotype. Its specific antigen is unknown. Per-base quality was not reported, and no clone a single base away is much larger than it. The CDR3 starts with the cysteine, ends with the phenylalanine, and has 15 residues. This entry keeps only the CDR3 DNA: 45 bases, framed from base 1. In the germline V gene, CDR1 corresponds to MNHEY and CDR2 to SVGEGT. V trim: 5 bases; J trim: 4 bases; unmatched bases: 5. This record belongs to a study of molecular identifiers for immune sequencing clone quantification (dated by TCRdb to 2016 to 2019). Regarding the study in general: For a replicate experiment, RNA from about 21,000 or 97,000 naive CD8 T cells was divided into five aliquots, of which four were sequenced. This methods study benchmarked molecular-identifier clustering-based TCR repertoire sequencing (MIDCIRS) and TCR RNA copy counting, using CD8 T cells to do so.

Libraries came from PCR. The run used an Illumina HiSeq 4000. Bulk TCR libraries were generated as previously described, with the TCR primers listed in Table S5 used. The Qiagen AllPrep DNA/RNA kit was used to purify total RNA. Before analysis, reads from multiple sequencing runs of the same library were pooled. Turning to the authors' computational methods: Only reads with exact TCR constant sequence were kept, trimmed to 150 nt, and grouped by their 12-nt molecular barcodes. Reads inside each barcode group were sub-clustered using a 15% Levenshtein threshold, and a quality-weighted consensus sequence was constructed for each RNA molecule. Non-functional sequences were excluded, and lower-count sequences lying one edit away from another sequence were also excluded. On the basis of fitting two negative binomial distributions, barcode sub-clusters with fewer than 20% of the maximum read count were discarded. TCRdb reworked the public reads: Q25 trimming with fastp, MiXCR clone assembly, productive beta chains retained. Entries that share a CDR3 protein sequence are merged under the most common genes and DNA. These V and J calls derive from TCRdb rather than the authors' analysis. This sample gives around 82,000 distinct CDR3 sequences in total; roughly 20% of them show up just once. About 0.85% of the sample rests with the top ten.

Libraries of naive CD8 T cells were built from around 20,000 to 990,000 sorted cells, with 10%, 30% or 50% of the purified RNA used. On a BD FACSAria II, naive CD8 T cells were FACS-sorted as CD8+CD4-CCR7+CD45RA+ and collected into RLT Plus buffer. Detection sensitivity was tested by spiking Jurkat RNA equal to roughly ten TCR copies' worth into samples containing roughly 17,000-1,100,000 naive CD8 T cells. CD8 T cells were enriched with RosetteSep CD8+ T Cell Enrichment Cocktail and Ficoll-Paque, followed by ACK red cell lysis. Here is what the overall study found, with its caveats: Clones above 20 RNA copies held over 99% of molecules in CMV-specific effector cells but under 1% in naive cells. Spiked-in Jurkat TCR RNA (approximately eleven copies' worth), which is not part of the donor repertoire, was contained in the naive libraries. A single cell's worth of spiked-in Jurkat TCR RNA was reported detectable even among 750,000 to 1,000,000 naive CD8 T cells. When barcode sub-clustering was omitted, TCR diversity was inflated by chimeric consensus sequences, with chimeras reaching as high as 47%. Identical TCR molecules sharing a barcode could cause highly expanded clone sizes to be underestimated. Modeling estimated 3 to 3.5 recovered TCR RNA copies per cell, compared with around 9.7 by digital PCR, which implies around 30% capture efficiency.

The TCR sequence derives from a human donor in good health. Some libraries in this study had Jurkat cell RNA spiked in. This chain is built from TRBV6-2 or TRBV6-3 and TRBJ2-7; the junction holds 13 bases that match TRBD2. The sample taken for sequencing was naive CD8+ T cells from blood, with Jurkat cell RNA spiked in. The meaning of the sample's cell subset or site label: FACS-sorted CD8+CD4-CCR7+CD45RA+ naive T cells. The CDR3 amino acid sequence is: CASSQGLAGVYEQYF. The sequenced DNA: TGTGCCAGCAGTCAAGGACTAGCGGGAGTATACGAGCAGTACTTC.